This T cell receptor beta chain is from a study of blood T cell repertoires in COVID-19. The wider study: Both acute and convalescent COVID-19 samples were obtained from the United States, Italy and Spain.

In Seattle, patients joined the study during active infection and were tracked longitudinally. V lost 6 bases and J lost 0, with 21 bases in between. CDR3 length equals 18 residues. Germline V lookup: CDR1 ENHRY, CDR2 SYGVKD. Only in-frame clones appear in the TCRdb table, and some are missing; sequencing was by immunoSEQ multiplex PCR. The sample has 390,000 or so clones, about 90% seen once. The chain employs TRBV10-3 and TRBJ2-1; D unclear. Sequencing used peripheral blood. The receptor was isolated from a woman in her thirties with COVID-19, enrolled during active disease. The CDR3 region has the DNA TGTGCCATCAGGAACGTCCCGGGTGGTTCGAGCTCCTACAATGAGCAGTTCTTC. It codes for CAIRNVPGGSSSYNEQFF.